This T cell receptor (beta chain) was recovered during a study of blood T cell repertoires in COVID-19. Produced via immunoSEQ multiplex PCR; TCRdb's table is partial and in-frame only. The repertoire includes over 200,000 clones, roughly 90% of them detected once, and 3% to 3.5% sits in the top ten. Germline V gene sequence: CDR1 SQVTM, CDR2 ANQGSEA. Trimming removed 3 bases at V and 4 bases at J, with 9 bases between. The CDR3 covers 12 residues. This clonotype was sampled from a woman between 50 and 59 years old in a cohort exposed to, infected with or recovered from COVID-19 (not recorded which). Specimen: PBMCs or T cells enriched from blood (not recorded which). The chain carries TRBV29-1 and TRBJ1-2; weak D call: TRBD1 (6 bases). The CDR3 region is CSVEKGVYGYTF. In DNA, the CDR3 is TGCAGCGTTGAGAAGGGGGTCTATGGCTACACCTTC.